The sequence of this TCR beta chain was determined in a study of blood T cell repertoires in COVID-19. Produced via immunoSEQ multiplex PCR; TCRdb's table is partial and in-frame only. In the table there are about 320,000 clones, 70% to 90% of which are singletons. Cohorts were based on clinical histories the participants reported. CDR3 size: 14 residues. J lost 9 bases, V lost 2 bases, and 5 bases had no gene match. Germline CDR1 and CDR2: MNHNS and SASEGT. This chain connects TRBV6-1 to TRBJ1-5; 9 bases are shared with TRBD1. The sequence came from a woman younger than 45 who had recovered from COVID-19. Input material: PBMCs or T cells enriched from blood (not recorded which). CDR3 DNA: TGTGCCAGCAGTGAAATCACAGGGGGCCTGCCCCAGCATTTT. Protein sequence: CASSEITGGLPQHF.